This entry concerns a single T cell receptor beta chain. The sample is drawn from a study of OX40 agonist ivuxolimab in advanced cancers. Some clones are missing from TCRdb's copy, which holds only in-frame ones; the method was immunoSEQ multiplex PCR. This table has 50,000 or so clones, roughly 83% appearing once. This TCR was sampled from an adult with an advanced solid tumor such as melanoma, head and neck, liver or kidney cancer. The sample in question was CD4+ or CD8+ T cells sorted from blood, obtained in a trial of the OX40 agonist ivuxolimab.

This chain's CDR3 is CASSPGLEETQYF. DNA of the CDR3: TGTGCCAGCAGCCCGGGACTAGAGGAGACCCAGTACTTC. The gene calls are TRBV7-6 and TRBJ2-5; 8 nucleotides match TRBD2. CDR1 is SGHVS, CDR2 FNYEAQ, per germline. Germline trimming cut 5 bases from V and 5 bases from J; bases unmatched to any gene: 4. The CDR3 spans 13 residues.